This passage covers 27 T cell receptor beta chains from one sample sequenced in a study of T cell changes during pregnancy in multiple sclerosis. The assay was immunoSEQ multiplex PCR, and TCRdb's table has in-frame clones only and misses some. The sample has tens of thousands of clones; 85% to 95% are singletons. The sequencing here drew on CD4+ T cells from peripheral blood mononuclear cells, taken in the third trimester of pregnancy. The receptor source for this set is a female donor with multiple sclerosis, enrolled in a pregnancy study.

The chain combines TRBV5-1 with TRBJ2-2; D may be TRBD1 (5 bases). The germline V gene has CDR1 SGHRS and CDR2 YFSETQ. The CDR3 has 14 residues. V lost 2 bases and J 4 bases, leaving 9 bases between the germline ends. The CDR3 loop is CASSFDRTTGELFF. The CDR3 DNA is TGCGCCAGCAGCTTTGACAGAACCACCGGGGAGCTGTTTTTT.

The V and J genes are TRBV30 and TRBJ2-7, with 10 bases that match TRBD1. The J segment lost 13 bases and the V segment lost 1 base, leaving 10 bases of the junction unmatched. Germline V gene sequence: CDR1 GTSNPN, CDR2 SVGIG (reference sequence). The CDR3 is 13 amino acids. Here the CDR3 DNA reads TGTGCCTGGAGTGCCCGTGGGCGACAGGGGGCATACTTC. Protein sequence: CAWSARGRQGAYF. Using reference TRBV30 and TRBJ2-7 for the parts outside the CDR3, the full variable domain is SQTIHQWPATLVQPVGSPLSLECTVEGTSNPNLYWYRQAAGRGLQLLFYSVGIGQISSEVPQNLSASRPQDRQFILSSKKLLLSDSGFYLCAWSARGRQGAYFGPGTRLTVT.

J is TRBJ1-1 and V is TRBV19; tentatively, D is TRBD1 (6 bases). V lost 6 bases to trimming and J lost 4 bases, with 15 bases between them. The CDR3 is 14 amino acids. Germline V gene lookup returns CDR1 LNHDA and CDR2 SQIVND (reference sequence). CDR3 protein: CASSAQGRPTEAFF. The CDR3 coding sequence is TGTGCCAGTAGCGCACAGGGCCGTCCCACTGAAGCTTTCTTT.

The V and J genes are TRBV6-4 and TRBJ1-2; 7 bases are shared with TRBD1. The ends lost 0 bases at V and 5 bases at J; junction bases unmatched: 9. This CDR3 contains 16 residues. Germline-derived CDR1 and CDR2 are MRHNA and SNTAGT. This CDR3 reads CASSDSPGQRVYGYTF. The CDR3 nucleotides are TGTGCCAGCAGTGACTCCCCGGGACAGAGAGTTTATGGCTACACCTTC.

The rearrangement joins TRBV30 to TRBJ1-3, with TRBD1 identical over 7 bases. This CDR3 is built from 15 residues. CDR1 GTSNPN and CDR2 SVGIG come from the germline V gene (reference sequence). J lost 2 bases, V lost 0 bases, and 4 bases had no gene match. CDR3 sequence reads: CAWSVQGPAGNTIYF. CDR3 coding DNA: TGTGCCTGGAGTGTACAGGGGCCCGCTGGAAACACCATATATTTT.

V gene TRBV7-9 combines with J gene TRBJ1-4; D remains ambiguous. The CDR3 is 15 residues long. The germline V gene has CDR1 SEHNR and CDR2 FQNEAQ (reference sequence). The V gene lost 1 base and the J gene lost 7 bases, with 13 bases spanning the gap. CDR3 nucleotides: TGTGCCAGCAGCTTAGATGTGGTCGAGGGTGAAAAACTGTTTTTT. Its translation: CASSLDVVEGEKLFF. The variable domain in full, with the rest retrieved from reference TRBV7-9 and TRBJ1-4, is DTGVSQNPRHKITKRGQNVTFRCDPISEHNRLYWYRQTLGQGPEFLTYFQNEAQLEKSRLLSDRFSAERPKGSFSTLEIQRTEQGDSAMYLCASSLDVVEGEKLFFGSGTQLSVL.

The chain is built from TRBV18 and TRBJ2-5, with 10 bases aligning to TRBD1. The closer fit of TRBJ2-7 to the DNA end suggests the J call may be wrong. The CDR3 runs to 13 residues. The germline CDR1 and CDR2 sequences are KGHSH and LQKENI. The CDR3 spells CASSPGTGDEQYF. DNA for the CDR3: TGTGCCAGCTCACCGGGGACAGGGGACGAGCAGTACTTC.

The chain couples TRBV12-2 to TRBJ2-7; the table's D gene call, TRBD1, was not cross checked with the DNA. TRBV12-2 is an annotated pseudogene. The CDR3 spans 19 residues. The DNA for the CDR3 is TGTGCAAGTCGCACCTGCACGGGACAGGGACCAAGTGAGGACTACGAGCAGTACTTC. Protein product: CASRTCTGQGPSEDYEQYF.

The chain joins TRBV11-2 to TRBJ2-5; TRBD2 aligns across 14 bases. The CDR3 has 18 amino acids. V was clipped by 4 bases and J by 2 bases; unmatched bases: 9. Germline CDR1 and CDR2: SGHAT and FQNNGV. CDR3: CASSYGLAGGPRQETQYF. CDR3 nucleotide sequence: TGTGCCAGCAGCTATGGACTAGCGGGGGGCCCTAGGCAAGAGACCCAGTACTTC.

The CDR3 sequence is CASSPRGETNEKLFF. The CDR3 DNA reads TGTGCCAGCAGCCCCAGGGGGGAAACTAATGAAAAACTGTTTTTT. This chain joins TRBV21-1 and TRBJ1-4; no DNA check was done on the table's D call, TRBD1. TRBV21-1 is given as a pseudogene. This CDR3 comprises 15 residues.

This chain uses TRBV2 with TRBJ1-2; TRBD1 aligns across 12 bases. The CDR3 totals 15 residues. Trimming cost V 7 bases and J 4 bases; bases outside gene matches: 7. CDR1 SNHLY and CDR2 FYNNEI come from the germline V gene. The chain's CDR3 is CASTPGTGGAYGYTF. For the CDR3, the DNA is TGTGCCAGCACCCCCGGGACAGGGGGCGCCTATGGCTACACCTTC.

Points on this clone: The germline gene is not matched at one end of the junction; a read error may be the cause. This chain joins TRBV29-1 and TRBJ2-5; unclear D gene. There are 9 residues in the CDR3. CDR1 SQVTM and CDR2 ANQGSEA come from the germline V gene. The CDR3 loop reads CSVEETQYF. CDR3 bases: TGCAGCGTCGAAGAGACCCAGTACTTC.

In its sample, this clone was seen once. The V call is TRBV2, the J call TRBJ2-2, with 7 bases fitting TRBD1. The germline CDR1 and CDR2 sequences are SNHLY and FYNNEI. V dropped 0 bases and J dropped 5; count of bases not matched to a gene: 3. This CDR3 is built from 15 residues. In nucleotides, the CDR3 is TGTGCCAGCAGTGAAGCCTCAGGGGGAACCGGGGAGCTGTTTTTT. Encoded protein: CASSEASGGTGELFF.

This chain joins TRBV11-2 and TRBJ2-7; 7 bases agree with TRBD1. The trim removed 1 base at V and 4 bases at J, leaving 16 bases unmatched. CDR1 is SGHAT, CDR2 FQNNGV, per germline. The length of the CDR3 is 18 residues. CDR3: CASSLGLKGAPSPYEQYF. The CDR3, as DNA: TGTGCCAGCAGCTTAGGGTTGAAGGGGGCACCATCCCCTTACGAGCAGTACTTC.

The J gene is TRBJ1-4, the V gene TRBV5-1; 8 positions agree with TRBD1. Germline V lookup: CDR1 SGHRS, CDR2 YFSETQ. This CDR3 contains 15 residues. Trimming cost V 0 bases and J 7 bases; bases outside gene matches: 5. The CDR3 is CASSLGTGTSEKLFF. The CDR3 coding sequence is TGCGCCAGCAGCTTGGGGACAGGGACCAGTGAAAAACTGTTTTTT. The whole variable domain, filled in from reference TRBV5-1 and TRBJ1-4, reads KAGVTQTPRYLIKTRGQQVTLSCSPISGHRSVSWYQQTPGQGLQFLFEYFSETQRNKGNFPGRFSGRQFSNSRSEMNVSTLELGDSALYLCASSLGTGTSEKLFFGSGTQLSVL.

The J gene is TRBJ1-1, the V gene TRBV2; D is unclear. The length of the CDR3 is 15 residues. In germline, CDR1 is SNHLY, CDR2 FYNNEI. V lost 3 bases to trimming and J lost 10 bases, with 21 bases between them. The CDR3 sequence: CASSESRAPGKGAFF. For the CDR3, the DNA is TGTGCCAGCAGTGAGTCTAGGGCGCCGGGAAAGGGAGCTTTCTTT.

This rearrangement joins TRBV7-2 to TRBJ1-1; D not resolved. Germline-derived CDR1 and CDR2 are SGHTA and FQGNSA. With 1 base removed from V and 0 bases from J, the gap between germline ends came to 9 bases. The CDR3 totals 15 residues. The CDR3 DNA reads as TGTGCCAGCAGCTTAGTTGGAGGGATGAACACTGAAGCTTTCTTT. Protein sequence: CASSLVGGMNTEAFF.

The V call is TRBV5-1, the J call TRBJ2-5; D uncertain. CDR1 is SGHRS and CDR2 is YFSETQ in the germline V gene. The CDR3 runs to 13 residues. V was shortened by 0 bases and J by 6 bases, with 9 bases between the two germline ends. Written as DNA, the CDR3 is TGCGCCAGCAGCTTGGAACCGGGTCAGACCCAGTACTTC. It specifies CASSLEPGQTQYF.

The rearrangement joins TRBV30 to TRBJ2-7; 7 nucleotides align to TRBD2. Germline V gene lookup returns CDR1 GTSNPN and CDR2 SVGIG (reference sequence). CDR3 size: 15 residues. V was pared by 0 bases and J by 0 bases, with 5 bases of the junction left unmatched. The CDR3 protein is CAWSVRGGLSYEQYF. CDR3 nucleotide sequence: TGTGCCTGGAGTGTACGGGGAGGGCTCTCCTACGAGCAGTACTTC.

With regard to this clone: The identical CDR3 is also encoded by other nucleotide sequences in the sample. The chain is built from TRBV6-5 and TRBJ1-3; 7 bases line up with TRBD1. The ends lost 4 bases at V and 4 bases at J; junction bases unmatched: 4. Per the germline V gene, CDR1 is MNHEY and CDR2 is SVGAGI. CDR3 length equals 14 residues. This CDR3 reads CASSLTGRGNTIYF. Here the CDR3 DNA reads TGTGCCAGCAGTTTGACAGGGAGAGGAAACACCATATATTTT.

The V and J genes are TRBV30 and TRBJ2-1; TRBD2 matches 12 bases. CDR3 length: 17 residues. With V trimmed by 2 bases and J by 2 bases, 7 bases remained unmatched. Germline V gene data show CDR1 as GTSNPN and CDR2 as SVGIG (reference sequence). Written as DNA, the CDR3 is TGTGCCTGGAGTATTAGGACTAGCGGGATCCCCTACAATGAGCAGTTCTTC. It encodes CAWSIRTSGIPYNEQFF.

This chain links TRBV7-6 with TRBJ1-5; the D is unclear. Looked up from germline, CDR1 is SGHVS and CDR2 is FNYEAQ. V was trimmed by 1 base and J by 0 bases, leaving 10 bases between them. The CDR3 covers 16 residues. The CDR3 DNA sequence: TGTGCCAGCAGCTTAGGAGTTCCTCATAGCAATCAGCCCCAGCATTTT. It yields the protein CASSLGVPHSNQPQHF.

The rearrangement links TRBV6-1 to TRBJ1-2, with a tentative D call TRBD1 (5 bases). CDR3 size: 15 residues. The germline CDR1 and CDR2 sequences are MNHNS and SASEGT. V lost 0 bases and J 5 bases, leaving 13 bases between the germline ends. CDR3 region: CASSEAGRVRYGYTF. Here the CDR3 DNA reads TGTGCCAGCAGTGAAGCGGGCAGGGTTAGGTATGGCTACACCTTC.

The chain joins TRBV6-4 to TRBJ2-3; D might be TRBD2 (6 bases). Trimming removed 6 bases from V and 8 bases from J, with 21 bases in between. The CDR3 is 15 amino acids. Germline CDR1 is MRHNA and CDR2 is SNTAGT. The CDR3 nucleotides are TGTGCCAGCAGACCCATAGCGGACGGGAGTACTACGCAGTATTTT. It yields the protein CASRPIADGSTTQYF.

The genes are TRBV4-2 and TRBJ2-2; 7 bases line up with TRBD1. There are 13 residues in the CDR3. Germline CDR1 and CDR2: LGHNA and YNFKEQ. The V gene end was trimmed by 5 bases and the J gene end by 7 bases; junction bases not matched to a gene: 4. The CDR3 region has the DNA TGTGCCAGCAGCAAACCAGGGGGCGGGGAGCTGTTTTTT. Its translation is CASSKPGGGELFF.

The gene calls are TRBV7-3 and TRBJ2-3; possibly TRBD2 for D (6 bases). Trimming cost V 5 bases and J 8 bases, with 14 bases left between them. The CDR3 spans 13 residues. Germline V gene data show CDR1 as SGHTA and CDR2 as FQGTGA. The CDR3, as DNA: TGTGCCAGCAGCGTGGGTCCGGGACTTACGCAGTATTTT. It translates to CASSVGPGLTQYF.

The rearrangement joins TRBV7-2 to TRBJ2-7; 10 nucleotides match TRBD2. This CDR3 is 17 amino acids long. Germline-derived CDR1 and CDR2 are SGHTA and FQGNSA. V gave up 2 bases and J gave up 4 bases; unmatched junction bases: 11. The CDR3 protein is CASSLRLAGASVYEQYF. CDR3 nucleotide sequence: TGTGCCAGCAGCTTACGCCTAGCGGGAGCCTCGGTATACGAGCAGTACTTC.